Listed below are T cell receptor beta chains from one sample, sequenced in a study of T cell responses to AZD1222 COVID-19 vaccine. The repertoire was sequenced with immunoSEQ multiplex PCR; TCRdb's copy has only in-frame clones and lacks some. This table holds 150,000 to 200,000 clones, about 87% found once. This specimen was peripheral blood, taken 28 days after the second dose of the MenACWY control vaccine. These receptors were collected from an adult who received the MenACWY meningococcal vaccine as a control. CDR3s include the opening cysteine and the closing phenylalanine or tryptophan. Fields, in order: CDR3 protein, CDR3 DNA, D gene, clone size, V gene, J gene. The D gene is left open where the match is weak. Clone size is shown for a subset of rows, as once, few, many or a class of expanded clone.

CASSSRSESGNTIYF	TGTGCCAGCTCATCCCGTTCGGAATCTGGAAACACCATATATTTT	-	-	TRBV18	TRBJ1-3
CASSPDREAFF	TGTGCCAGCAGTCCGGACAGAGAAGCTTTCTTT	-	-	TRBV12-3/TRBV12-4	TRBJ1-1
CSVGWGSGTGYGYTF	TGCAGCGTTGGGTGGGGATCCGGGACCGGCTATGGCTACACCTTC	-	-	TRBV29-1	TRBJ1-2
CASTAGQVIQPQHF	TGTGCCAGCACTGCGGGACAGGTGATCCAGCCCCAGCATTTT	TRBD1	-	TRBV28	TRBJ1-5
CASRAYEEVEAFF	TGTGCCAGCAGGGCGTATGAGGAAGTAGAAGCTTTCTTT	-	once	TRBV25-1	TRBJ1-1
CASSLVKGGREKLFF	TGTGCCAGCAGCTTAGTTAAAGGGGGGCGTGAAAAACTGTTTTTT	-	-	TRBV11-2	TRBJ1-4
CASSEEGHQPQHF	TGTGCCAGCAGTGAGGAAGGACATCAGCCCCAGCATTTT	-	once	TRBV25-1	TRBJ1-5
CASSILEGPYEQYF	TGTGCCAGTAGTATACTGGAGGGCCCTTACGAGCAGTACTTC	-	-	TRBV19	TRBJ2-7
CASSPAGARSYEQYF	TGTGCCAGCAGCCCCGCGGGAGCACGGTCCTACGAGCAGTACTTC	TRBD2	-	TRBV7-9	TRBJ2-7
CASSSDGNQPQHF	TGTGCCAGCAGCTCCGACGGAAATCAGCCCCAGCATTTT	-	-	TRBV7-9	TRBJ1-5
CASSPLTGRGRDQETQYF	TGTGCCAGCAGTCCGCTGACGGGGCGCGGGAGAGACCAAGAGACCCAGTACTTC	TRBD2	-	TRBV27	TRBJ2-5
CASSIGAGGGSQPQHF	TGTGCCAGTAGTATAGGAGCTGGAGGGGGCAGTCAGCCCCAGCATTTT	TRBD1	-	TRBV19	TRBJ1-5
CASSPGQGGEKLFF	TGCGCCAGCAGCCCAGGACAGGGAGGGGAAAAACTGTTTTTT	TRBD1	-	TRBV4-3	TRBJ1-4
CASSQDSGGVGNTIYF	TGTGCCAGCAGCCAAGATTCCGGGGGCGTTGGAAACACCATATATTTT	-	-	TRBV3-1/TRBV3-2	TRBJ1-3
CASSHERGRGQPQHF	TGTGCCAGCAGCCACGAAAGGGGGCGCGGTCAGCCCCAGCATTTT	TRBD1	-	TRBV3-1/TRBV3-2	TRBJ1-5
CASSIDGGAGANVLTF	TGTGCCAGTAGTATAGACGGGGGCGCTGGGGCCAACGTCCTGACTTTC	-	-	TRBV19	TRBJ2-6
CSVAENGAALYGYTF	TGCAGCGTAGCCGAAAACGGGGCAGCCTTATATGGCTACACCTTC	-	-	TRBV29-1	TRBJ1-2
CASSSWSSATNEKLFF	TGTGCCAGCAGCTCGTGGTCATCTGCAACTAATGAAAAACTGTTTTTT	-	-	TRBV7-9	TRBJ1-4
CASSYGLAEYNEQFF	TGTGCCAGCAGCTACGGACTAGCGGAATACAATGAGCAGTTCTTC	TRBD2	-	TRBV27	TRBJ2-1
CASSPFGDRGVEAFF	TGTGCCAGCTCACCATTCGGGGACAGGGGTGTCGAAGCTTTCTTT	TRBD1	few	TRBV18	TRBJ1-1
CASSEFLARGGASGYTF	TGTGCCAGCAGTGAATTTTTAGCACGGGGGGGCGCATCTGGCTACACCTTC	-	-	TRBV6-1	TRBJ1-2
CASSLQGTYQETQYF	TGTGCCAGCAGCTTACAGGGGACCTACCAAGAGACCCAGTACTTC	-	once	TRBV7-8	TRBJ2-5
CASSFASGVNEQFF	TGCGCCAGCAGCTTTGCTAGCGGAGTCAATGAGCAGTTCTTC	TRBD2	-	TRBV5-1	TRBJ2-1
CATKRSGQNPPRHIYGYTF	TGTGCCACTAAGAGGTCGGGACAGAACCCTCCAAGGCACATCTATGGCTACACCTTC	-	-	TRBV21-1	TRBJ1-2
CASSRASSGNTIYF	TGCGCCAGCAGCCGGGCCTCTTCTGGAAACACCATATATTTT	-	-	TRBV4-1	TRBJ1-3
CASSFRADGELFF	TGTGCCAGCAGCTTTAGGGCGGACGGGGAGCTGTTTTTT	-	once	TRBV11-2	TRBJ2-2
CATSVAGAGGTQYF	TGTGCCACCAGTGTAGCGGGAGCGGGAGGTACGCAGTATTTT	TRBD2	-	TRBV24-1	TRBJ2-3
CASSQETTHYGYTF	TGTGCCAGCAGCCAAGAAACAACGCACTATGGCTACACCTTC	-	-	TRBV3-1/TRBV3-2	TRBJ1-2
CASSPGRISNQPQHF	TGTGCCAGTAGTCCCGGGCGGATTAGCAATCAGCCCCAGCATTTT	-	few	TRBV19	TRBJ1-5
CASSTDRGGSYEQYF	TGCGCCAGCAGTACGGACAGGGGGGGGTCCTACGAGCAGTACTTC	TRBD1	-	TRBV10-1	TRBJ2-7
CASSATGPYEQYF	TGTGCCAGCTCAGCAACAGGGCCCTACGAGCAGTACTTC	-	-	TRBV18	TRBJ2-7
CASSQDRKGRLGNTIYF	TGCGCCAGCAGCCAAGATAGGAAGGGCAGGTTGGGAAACACCATATATTTT	-	-	TRBV4-3	TRBJ1-3
CASSSAGIGNTIYF	TGTGCCAGCAGCTCCGCAGGGATCGGAAACACCATATATTTT	-	-	TRBV7-9	TRBJ1-3
CASSQDWTWGSGNTIYF	TGCGCCAGCAGCCAAGATTGGACGTGGGGCTCTGGAAACACCATATATTTT	-	-	TRBV4-3	TRBJ1-3
CASSPWTGGAYEQYF	TGTGCCAGCAGCCCTTGGACAGGGGGCGCGTACGAGCAGTACTTC	TRBD1	-	TRBV7-2	TRBJ2-7
CASSSGVQFGGYTF	TGTGCCAGCAGCTCGGGGGTACAGTTTGGAGGCTACACCTTC	-	once	TRBV7-9	TRBJ1-2
CASSQETGLTGYTF	TGTGCCAGCAGCCAAGAGACAGGGCTTACTGGCTACACCTTC	TRBD1	-	TRBV14	TRBJ1-2
CASSSSTQGRNTEAFF	TGTGCCAGCAGCTCCTCTACACAGGGTCGGAACACTGAAGCTTTCTTT	-	-	TRBV7-9	TRBJ1-1
CASSLEHSNQPQHF	TGTGCCAGCAGCTTAGAACATAGCAATCAGCCCCAGCATTTT	-	-	TRBV7-2	TRBJ1-5
CASSLRGRGYTF	TGTGCCAGCAGTTTAAGAGGGCGCGGCTACACCTTC	-	-	TRBV28	TRBJ1-2
CATSESQNYGYTF	TGTGCCACCAGTGAATCACAGAACTATGGCTACACCTTC	-	-	TRBV24-1	TRBJ1-2
CASSYTGGGTEAFF	TGTGCCAGCAGTTACACAGGGGGGGGCACTGAAGCTTTCTTT	TRBD1	-	TRBV6-5	TRBJ1-1
CAWSVGEQYF	TGTGCCTGGAGTGTTGGCGAGCAGTACTTC	-	-	TRBV30	TRBJ2-7
CASSLRRAPYNEQFF	TGTGCCAGCAGCTTACGGCGGGCGCCCTACAATGAGCAGTTCTTC	-	-	TRBV7-2	TRBJ2-1
CASSLEPSVGYTF	TGTGCCAGCAGCTTGGAACCGTCTGTAGGCTACACCTTC	-	-	TRBV5-6	TRBJ1-2
CASSPRYYEQYF	TGTGCCAGCAGCCCCAGGTACTACGAGCAGTACTTC	-	-	TRBV28	TRBJ2-7
CASSHLAQANYGYTF	TGCGCCAGCAGCCACTTAGCTCAAGCTAACTATGGCTACACCTTC	-	-	TRBV4-3	TRBJ1-2
CASSQEGALGNSPLHF	TGCGCCAGCAGCCAAGAAGGGGCCCTCGGTAATTCACCCCTCCACTTT	-	few	TRBV4-3	TRBJ1-6
CASSLQVYTEAFF	TGTGCCAGCAGCCTTCAGGTTTACACTGAAGCTTTCTTT	-	-	TRBV6-5	TRBJ1-1
CASSVQYTGNEQYF	TGTGCCAGCAGCGTCCAATATACAGGGAACGAGCAGTACTTC	-	-	TRBV9	TRBJ2-7
CASRRDWASYEQYF	TGTGCCAGTAGAAGGGACTGGGCCTCCTACGAGCAGTACTTC	-	-	TRBV19	TRBJ2-7
CASSFWEGSYEQYF	TGTGCCAGCAGCTTTTGGGAGGGGTCCTACGAGCAGTACTTC	TRBD2	-	TRBV5-5	TRBJ2-7
CAWSVGEKLFF	TGTGCCTGGAGTGTCGGGGAAAAACTGTTTTTT	-	-	TRBV30	TRBJ1-4
CASSPPNKGSTEAFF	TGTGCCAGCAGCCCCCCCAATAAGGGGAGCACTGAAGCTTTCTTT	-	-	TRBV11-1	TRBJ1-1
CASSSAPRGGKGDEQFF	TGCGCCAGCAGCTCCGCCCCCCGAGGAGGTAAGGGTGATGAGCAGTTCTTC	-	-	TRBV5-1	TRBJ2-1
CASSLAQATDTQYF	TGTGCCAGCAGCTTAGCGCAGGCCACAGATACGCAGTATTTT	-	-	TRBV7-2	TRBJ2-3
CARDRGYSNQPQHF	TGTGCCAGAGATCGGGGCTATAGCAATCAGCCCCAGCATTTT	-	once	TRBV5-4	TRBJ1-5
CASSEYLNTEAFF	TGTGCCAGCAGTGAATACCTTAACACTGAAGCTTTCTTT	-	-	TRBV2	TRBJ1-1
CASSLGDRLDGSNQPQHF	TGTGCCAGCAGCTTAGGTGACAGGCTGGACGGCAGCAATCAGCCCCAGCATTTT	-	-	TRBV11-3	TRBJ1-5